This T cell receptor beta chain was identified during a study of STAT3 mutations in large granular lymphocyte leukemia. The wider study: Canonical activating STAT3 mutations were detected in roughly half of the longitudinally sequenced T-LGLL patients.

This CDR3 contains 16 residues. Per germline, CDR1 SGHTA and CDR2 FQGTGA. The ends lost 4 bases at V and 1 base at J; junction bases unmatched: 4. Points from the study as a whole: After therapy, about 35% of the 18 patients switched clonotypes, all new clones STAT3 wild type. Suggested: STAT3 mutation was not the ancestral event for these clonal expansions. Variable sampling intervals and differing treatment regimens complicated linking therapy response to TCR clonal burden changes. At least one immunodominant TCR beta clonotype appeared in every T-cell large granular lymphocyte leukemia patient.

In the case of this clone: Its antigen is unknown.

Clones were read by immunoSEQ multiplex PCR, and TCRdb kept only the in-frame ones, dropping some. Of more than 10,000 clones listed, approximately 84% are singletons. This chain connects TRBV7-3 to TRBJ2-3, with 11 bases fitting TRBD2. Sequenced material: peripheral blood mononuclear cells. This sequence originates from a man between 60 and 75 years old with T-cell large granular lymphocyte leukemia. Some clones in this sample may be carry-over from other donors' samples. The CDR3, as DNA: TGTGCCAGCAGCTCTCTAGCGGGAGGAGGCACAGATACGCAGTATTTT. Its protein product is CASSSLAGGGTDTQYF.